These T cell receptor beta chains were read from a single sample in a study of blood T cells in healthy people across ages. TCRdb re-called the 5' RACE reads with MiXCR, one entry per CDR3 protein. The table has 800,000 to 1,000,000 distinct CDR3 sequences, around 48% seen once. Sequencing input: blood. The receptor source for this set is a man aged 25 to 40 in good health. The CDR3 runs from the conserved cysteine through the conserved F or W. A D gene is named only where the DNA matches it firmly. A row's size may be missing; if present it is once, few, many or a size class.

few	TRBV12-3/TRBV12-4	TRBJ2-5	NA	TGTGCCAGCAGTTGGACAGAGTACCAAGAGACCCAGTACTTC	CASSWTEYQETQYF
NA	TRBV13	TRBJ1-1	NA	TGTGCCAGCAGCCCACGACATCTTACTGAAGCTTTCTTT	CASSPRHLTEAFF
few	TRBV28	TRBJ1-2	NA	TGTGCCAGCAGTACAAAGTATGGCTACACCTTC	CASSTKYGYTF
NA	TRBV7-4	TRBJ2-1	TRBD2	TGTGCCAGGCCGTTCCACGAGCGGGGGAGATACAATGAGCAGTTCTTC	CARPFHERGRYNEQFF
NA	TRBV6-5	TRBJ2-7	NA	TGTGCCAGCAGTCTTGGGGGCGGGATCTACGAGCAGTACTTC	CASSLGGGIYEQYF
few	TRBV29-1	TRBJ2-5	NA	TGCAGCGTTGCCTCTTTTGGAACAACGGGGACCCAGTACTTC	CSVASFGTTGTQYF
few	TRBV6-2/TRBV6-3	TRBJ2-7	TRBD1	TGTGCCAGCACCGACCCCCAGGGGACAGGGCTACCACAGCCGTCCTACGAGCAGTACTTC	CASTDPQGTGLPQPSYEQYF
many	TRBV27	TRBJ2-6	NA	TGTGCCAGCAGTTTAACTGGGGCCAACGTCCTGACTTTC	CASSLTGANVLTF
NA	TRBV28	TRBJ2-1	TRBD2	TGTGCCAGCAGTGCAGGTAGCGGGGGGAGAGGTGAGCAGTTCTTC	CASSAGSGGRGEQFF
NA	TRBV6-6	TRBJ1-4	NA	TGTGCCAGCAGTCAGGGTTTGGGGGAAAAACTGTTTTTT	CASSQGLGEKLFF
few	TRBV6-6	TRBJ2-5	TRBD1	TGTGCCAGCAGCGAAGGGGGCTTCGGGCAGTACTTC	CASSEGGFGQYF
NA	TRBV6-5	TRBJ2-7	NA	TGTGCCAGCAGTTATCTTCCCGAGGCCGAGCAGTACTTC	CASSYLPEAEQYF
many	TRBV6-2/TRBV6-3	TRBJ2-1	TRBD2	TGTGCCAGCAGCCGGACTAGCGGGGGGCAAGTAGCCAATGAGCAGTTCTTC	CASSRTSGGQVANEQFF
NA	TRBV5-6	TRBJ2-7	NA	TGTGCCAGCAGCTTGGCGGGCGGGTGGAGCTCCTACGAGCAGTACTTC	CASSLAGGWSSYEQYF
NA	TRBV2	TRBJ1-4	TRBD1	TGTGCCAGCAGTGTCACTGACAGGGATCCTAATGAAGAACTGTTTTTT	CASSVTDRDPNEELFF
few	TRBV7-9	TRBJ2-1	TRBD1	TGTGCCAGCCCCGGACAGGGGGAAGTATTCTACAATGAGCAGTTCTTC	CASPGQGEVFYNEQFF
NA	TRBV20-1	TRBJ2-7	NA	TGCAGTGCCCTCAGGATTGAGGGGCAATACGAGCAGTACTTC	CSALRIEGQYEQYF
NA	TRBV10-3	TRBJ2-2	TRBD2	TGTGCCATCCGTGAGACTAGCGGGGCCCCGGGGACCGGGGAGCTGTTTTTT	CAIRETSGAPGTGELFF
few	TRBV5-1	TRBJ2-1	NA	TGCGCCAGCAGGTTGCAGGGGGGGGACTACAATGAGCAGTTCTTC	CASRLQGGDYNEQFF
once	TRBV6-5	TRBJ2-5	TRBD2	TGTGCCAGCACTGCCCTCGGGGGGGCAATCGGAGAGACCCAGTACTTC	CASTALGGAIGETQYF
once	TRBV20-1	TRBJ2-3	TRBD1	TGCAGTGCTAACAGGGGGCGGTTTAGCACAGATACGCAGTATTTT	CSANRGRFSTDTQYF
few	TRBV29-1	TRBJ1-1	NA	TGCAGCGCCCTGGTCTCAGAAGGGCGGGCTTTCTTT	CSALVSEGRAFF
NA	TRBV7-9	TRBJ2-4	NA	TGTGCCAGCAGCCCCCTTGCTAGCTTAGCCAAAAACATTCGGTACTTC	CASSPLASLAKNIRYF
NA	TRBV6-6	TRBJ2-2	NA	TGTGCCAGCACCGCAGTTTACACCGGGGAGCTGTTTTTT	CASTAVYTGELFF
NA	TRBV20-1	TRBJ1-2	NA	TGCAGTGCTAGTGCGCGACACTATAACTATGGCTACACCTTC	CSASARHYNYGYTF
NA	TRBV27	TRBJ2-2	TRBD2	TGTGCCGGCAGCCTCCAGCGCGGGGGGGGGACCGGGGAGCTGTTTTTT	CAGSLQRGGGTGELFF
NA	TRBV2	TRBJ2-7	TRBD1	TGTGCCAGCGTAACAGGGGTACCTTACGAGCAGTACTTC	CASVTGVPYEQYF
medium-sized	TRBV5-1	TRBJ2-7	NA	TGCGCCAGCAGCTTAGTCGGCGGAAACAACGAGCAGTACTTC	CASSLVGGNNEQYF
few	TRBV7-2	TRBJ1-2	TRBD1	TGTGCCAGCAGCTTATTGTCAGGGGGATATGCTGGCTACACCTTC	CASSLLSGGYAGYTF
many	TRBV12-3/TRBV12-4	TRBJ2-7	NA	TGTGCCAGCAGCAGAGACACCTACGAGCAGTACTTC	CASSRDTYEQYF
few	TRBV12-3/TRBV12-4	TRBJ2-3	NA	TGTGCCAGCGCCCTGGGCGGGGTAAGCACAGATACGCAGTATTTT	CASALGGVSTDTQYF
NA	TRBV27	TRBJ2-7	NA	TGTGCCAGCAGTTTATCGAGTCAACGGGGGTCCTACGAGCAGTACTTC	CASSLSSQRGSYEQYF
NA	TRBV12-3/TRBV12-4	TRBJ2-5	TRBD1	TGTGCCAGCAGCCGCGACAGGGGATCTGTAGAGACCCAGTACTTC	CASSRDRGSVETQYF
few	TRBV24-1	TRBJ1-2	NA	TGTGCCACCAGCGACTCAACAGATGTCGATGACTACACCTTC	CATSDSTDVDDYTF
NA	TRBV9	TRBJ2-7	TRBD1	TGTGCCAGCGGCGCGACAGGGGGATCAACCTACGAGCAGTACTTC	CASGATGGSTYEQYF
few	TRBV14	TRBJ2-1	NA	TGTGCCAGCAGCCAAGGGTTAGTCCAGTTCTTC	CASSQGLVQFF
NA	TRBV7-2	TRBJ2-3	NA	TGTGCCAGCAGCCGAGGACTAACGGGGGAGGTCACAGATACGCAGTATTTT	CASSRGLTGEVTDTQYF
NA	TRBV27	TRBJ1-2	TRBD1	TGTGCCAGCAGTGGAGTTCCGGGACAGGGGGCGCGTTATGGCTACACCTTC	CASSGVPGQGARYGYTF
NA	TRBV7-9	TRBJ1-5	NA	TGTGCCAGCAGCCCGGGCGAGGGGAATCAGCCCCAGCATTTT	CASSPGEGNQPQHF
NA	TRBV10-3	TRBJ2-1	NA	TGTGCCATCAGCCTGACAGTTGAGTACGATGAGCAGTTCTTC	CAISLTVEYDEQFF
NA	TRBV4-2	TRBJ1-6	TRBD1	TGTGCCAGCAGCCAACCGACAGGGGAACATTCACCCCTCCACTTT	CASSQPTGEHSPLHF
NA	TRBV6-2/TRBV6-3	TRBJ2-3	NA	TGTGCCAGCAGCCTAGGGGGTTCTACGCAGTATTTT	CASSLGGSTQYF
NA	TRBV12-3/TRBV12-4	TRBJ1-1	NA	TGTGCCAGCAGTTTAGCGAGTGGTGAGGGGACTGAAGCTTTCTTT	CASSLASGEGTEAFF
many	TRBV6-1	TRBJ2-3	NA	TGTGCCAGCAGCGTCTCTAGGGATACGCAGTATTTT	CASSVSRDTQYF
NA	TRBV29-1	TRBJ1-1	TRBD1	TGCAGCGTTGAAGTTGGACAGGGCATCACTGAAGCTTTCTTT	CSVEVGQGITEAFF
NA	TRBV5-1	TRBJ2-3	NA	TGCGCCAGCAGCGCGGCCGGTGACGTAGATACGCAGTATTTT	CASSAAGDVDTQYF
NA	TRBV12-3/TRBV12-4	TRBJ2-1	NA	TGTGCCAGCGAGGCAGGGGCCTACAATGAGCAGTTCTTC	CASEAGAYNEQFF
NA	TRBV7-2	TRBJ2-1	TRBD2	TGTGCCAGCAGCTTATCTAGCGGGGTTAACGAGCAGTTCTTC	CASSLSSGVNEQFF
NA	TRBV7-2	TRBJ2-3	NA	TGTGCCAGCAGCGAAAACAGAGGTTGGGATACGCAGTATTTT	CASSENRGWDTQYF
many	TRBV20-1	TRBJ1-2	NA	TGCAGTGCTAGAGAAGGACAACGGGATCTCTATGGCTACACCTTC	CSAREGQRDLYGYTF